The 18 T cell receptor beta chains presented below share a single source sample, sequenced in a study of early T cells in non-severe SARS-CoV-2 infection. TCRdb reprocessed the 5' RACE reads via MiXCR and lists one record per CDR3 protein. The sample shows roughly 69,000 distinct CDR3 sequences, 7.5% to 9% of them seen only once. Specimen: whole blood, collected at baseline. These TCRs come from an adult who was a healthcare worker with PCR-confirmed SARS-CoV-2 infection or an uninfected control (not recorded which).

The chain recombines TRBV29-1 with TRBJ2-5; D possibly matches TRBD1 or TRBD2 (6 bases each). This CDR3 contains 11 residues. The germline V gene has CDR1 SQVTM and CDR2 ANQGSEA. The V and J ends lost 4 bases and 7 bases respectively, with 10 bases between them. The CDR3 reads CSVAQGGTQYF. Here the CDR3 DNA reads TGCAGCGTTGCACAGGGAGGGACCCAGTACTTC.

This clonotype has only a few counts. V and J are TRBV7-8 and TRBJ1-2, with D hard to call. The CDR3 loop spans 14 amino acids. V was trimmed by 1 base and J by 6 bases, leaving 12 bases between them. Germline V gives CDR1 SGHVS, CDR2 FQNEAQ. CDR3 sequence (DNA): TGTGCCAGCAGCTTAGTCTCAGTCCTCGATGGCTACACCTTC. It is translated as CASSLVSVLDGYTF.

This clonotype appeared a few times. The V gene is TRBV14, the J gene TRBJ2-1; a possible D gene is TRBD1 (5 bases). Germline V gene data show CDR1 as SGHDN and CDR2 as FVKESK. The CDR3 has 15 amino acids. Trimming left V 1 base short and J 1 base short, with 8 bases between. The chain's CDR3 is CASSQGQFSYNEQFF. The CDR3 DNA reads as TGTGCCAGCAGCCAAGGACAGTTTTCCTACAATGAGCAGTTCTTC.

Ten or more counts support this clonotype. The gene calls are TRBV6-5 and TRBJ2-7; TRBD2 is a possible D gene (5 bases). Germline assignment: CDR1 MNHEY and CDR2 SVGAGI. V lost 0 bases, J lost 4 bases, and 10 bases lay in between. This CDR3 spans 14 amino acids. The CDR3 sequence: CASSYSTLAYEQYF. CDR3 nucleotide sequence: TGTGCCAGCAGTTACTCGACTCTAGCTTACGAGCAGTACTTC.

The CDR3 coding sequence is TGTGCCAGCAGTGGGGGATTAATCTCTGGAAACACCATATATTTT. This codes for CASSGGLISGNTIYF. The rearrangement uses TRBV6-1 and TRBJ1-3; D gene ambiguous. The V and J ends lost 4 bases and 0 bases respectively, with 10 bases between them. The germline CDR1 and CDR2 sequences are MNHNS and SASEGT. The CDR3 extends over 15 amino acids.

This chain joins TRBV7-2 and TRBJ2-7; D ambiguous. V was pared by 5 bases and J by 3 bases, with 8 bases between. The CDR3 runs 12 residues. Per the germline V gene, CDR1 is SGHTA and CDR2 is FQGNSA. CDR3 amino acids: CASSRAFYEQYF. DNA of the CDR3: TGTGCCAGCAGCCGGGCCTTCTACGAGCAGTACTTC.

The sample holds many counts of this clonotype. The rearrangement uses TRBV24-1 and TRBJ2-4; the D gene could be TRBD1 or TRBD2 (5 bases each). This CDR3 is built from 15 residues. Germline V CDR1 and CDR2: KGHDR, SFDVKD. V lost 4 bases and J 9 bases, leaving 18 bases between the germline ends. This CDR3 reads CATSDSLPGRTIQYF. The CDR3 DNA reads as TGTGCCACCAGTGACTCCCTACCGGGACGGACCATTCAGTACTTC.

The chain carries TRBV5-1 and TRBJ2-1; TRBD2 aligns across 10 bases. J was trimmed by 3 bases and V by 4 bases; bases with no gene match: 7. Germline V gene data show CDR1 as SGHRS and CDR2 as YFSETQ. The CDR3 covers 16 residues. The CDR3 coding sequence is TGCGCCAGCAGCCCGGAAGCGGGAGGGGGCTACAATGAGCAGTTCTTC. Its protein is CASSPEAGGGYNEQFF. Supplemented by reference TRBV5-1 and TRBJ2-1, the full variable domain reads KAGVTQTPRYLIKTRGQQVTLSCSPISGHRSVSWYQQTPGQGLQFLFEYFSETQRNKGNFPGRFSGRQFSNSRSEMNVSTLELGDSALYLCASSPEAGGGYNEQFFGPGTRLTVL.

The CDR3 DNA follows: TGTGCCAGCAGTTTAACTATGGGACAGGGAATCAATGAGCAGTTCTTC. It translates to CASSLTMGQGINEQFF. The V and J genes are TRBV27 and TRBJ2-1, with TRBD1 identical over 9 bases. V dropped 2 bases and J dropped 6; count of bases not matched to a gene: 8. The CDR3 covers 16 residues. CDR1 is MNHEY, CDR2 SMNVEV, per germline (reference sequence).

There are many counts of this clonotype. The chain couples TRBV12-3 or TRBV12-4 to TRBJ2-1; TRBD2 might be the D (6 bases). The CDR3 is made up of 13 amino acids. Deletions cut 2 bases from V and 9 bases from J, with 11 bases between. As DNA, the CDR3 is TGTGCCAGCAGTTTACTCGAGGGACTTGAGCAGTTCTTC. It specifies CASSLLEGLEQFF.

This clonotype showed up just a few times. The chain is built from TRBV19 and TRBJ2-7; D is undetermined. Germline-derived CDR1 and CDR2 are LNHDA and SQIVND (reference sequence). The CDR3 spans 18 residues. The V and J ends lost 0 bases and 3 bases respectively, with 21 bases between them. The CDR3 region is CASSIDRTDRKPFYEQYF. The DNA for the CDR3 is TGTGCCAGTAGTATAGATCGGACCGACCGGAAACCCTTCTACGAGCAGTACTTC.

This clonotype occurred many times. The chain has TRBV12-3 or TRBV12-4 and TRBJ2-1, with D perhaps matching TRBD1 or TRBD2 (5 bases each). This CDR3 spans 15 amino acids. The V and J ends lost 4 bases and 4 bases respectively, with 14 bases between them. CDR3 nucleotides: TGTGCCAGCAGTTGGGACCTAGGGTATTACAATGAGCAGTTCTTC. It specifies CASSWDLGYYNEQFF.

V gene TRBV5-4 combines with J gene TRBJ2-1, with 8 bases identical to TRBD2. The CDR3 sequence is 16 residues long. V gave up 4 bases and J gave up 0 bases; unmatched junction bases: 6. The V gene's germline CDR1 is SGHNT and CDR2 YYREEE (reference sequence). The DNA of the CDR3 is TGTGCCAGCAGCCTAGCGGGTACGAGCTCCTACAATGAGCAGTTCTTC. Its protein product is CASSLAGTSSYNEQFF. Based on the CDR3 plus reference TRBV5-4 and TRBJ2-1, the full variable domain is ETGVTQSPTHLIKTRGQQVTLRCSSQSGHNTVSWYQQALGQGPQFIFQYYREEENGRGNFPPRFSGLQFPNYSSELNVNALELDDSALYLCASSLAGTSSYNEQFFGPGTRLTVL.

The table lists this clonotype with a few counts. The chain uses TRBV2 and TRBJ2-4, with D hard to call. The CDR3 contains 17 residues. Trimming took off 4 bases at V and 1 base at J, with 17 bases between the two ends. Germline V gene lookup returns CDR1 SNHLY and CDR2 FYNNEI. CDR3 amino acids: CASSADRSVRAKNIQYF. CDR3 in DNA: TGTGCCAGCAGTGCGGACCGCTCGGTGCGGGCCAAAAACATTCAGTACTTC.

A few counts support this clonotype. This chain joins TRBV7-9 and TRBJ2-5; D ambiguous. From germline, CDR1 is SEHNR and CDR2 FQNEAQ (reference sequence). The V and J ends lost 3 bases and 5 bases respectively, with 10 bases between them. The CDR3 has 13 residues. The CDR3: CASSLGFGETQYF. The CDR3 coding sequence is TGTGCCAGCAGCTTGGGGTTTGGGGAGACCCAGTACTTC. Full variable domain (rest looked up from reference TRBV7-9 and TRBJ2-5): DTGVSQNPRHKITKRGQNVTFRCDPISEHNRLYWYRQTLGQGPEFLTYFQNEAQLEKSRLLSDRFSAERPKGSFSTLEIQRTEQGDSAMYLCASSLGFGETQYFGPGTRLLVL.

This clonotype was observed once. This sequence joins TRBV20-1 and TRBJ2-5; 8 bases line up with TRBD2. Germline loops: CDR1 DFQATT, CDR2 SNEGSKA (reference sequence). With 0 bases clipped from V and 4 bases from J, the junction kept 10 bases outside the gene matches. The CDR3 is made up of 16 amino acids. DNA for the CDR3: TGCAGTGCTAGAGAAGGATTAGCGGGACCACTAGAGACCCAGTACTTC. Translated, it gives CSAREGLAGPLETQYF.

This clonotype was counted ten times or more. J is TRBJ2-5 and V is TRBV28, with 8 bases that match TRBD2. Germline CDR1 reads MDHEN; CDR2 reads SYDVKM. This CDR3 is built from 14 residues. The junction had 4 bases not matched to a gene; V was cut back by 3 bases and J by 4 bases. CDR3 in amino acids: CASSFLGLGETQYF. The CDR3 DNA is TGTGCCAGCAGTTTTCTGGGACTAGGAGAGACCCAGTACTTC. The entire variable domain, with the rest obtained from reference TRBV28 and TRBJ2-5, is as follows: DVKVTQSSRYLVKRTGEKVFLECVQDMDHENMFWYRQDPGLGLRLIYFSYDVKMKEKGDIPEGYSVSREKKERFSLILESASTNQTSMYLCASSFLGLGETQYFGPGTRLLVL.

This clonotype has at least ten counts. This chain uses TRBV6-1 with TRBJ1-5; TRBD1 might be the D (5 bases). Trimming stripped 2 bases from V and 3 bases from J, with 11 bases between. Germline-derived CDR1 and CDR2 are MNHNS and SASEGT. This CDR3 has 15 amino acids. CDR3 nucleotides: TGTGCCAGCAGTGAAACCGACAGCTCCAATCAGCCCCAGCATTTT. Protein: CASSETDSSNQPQHF.